This TCR beta chain was identified in a study of cytomegalovirus exposure and HLA in healthy donors. Amplification used 60 Vbeta primers and 13 Jbeta primers. Sequencing used immunoSEQ multiplex PCR; TCRdb keeps in-frame clones, though not all of them. In the table there are around 130,000 clones, about 81% of which are singletons. Donors consisted of healthy bone marrow donors. The specimen sequenced was PBMCs. This TCR was recovered from a man in his forties or fifties in good health and CMV-seronegative.

In DNA, the CDR3 is TGTGCCAGCCGGTTTGACGTGGGAGTCAATGAGCAGTTCTTC. Amino acid sequence: CASRFDVGVNEQFF. V gene TRBV7-8 combines with J gene TRBJ2-1, with D possibly matching TRBD2 (5 bases). This CDR3 comprises 14 residues. V lost 8 bases and J lost 6, with 17 bases in between. The germline V gene has CDR1 SGHVS and CDR2 FQNEAQ.